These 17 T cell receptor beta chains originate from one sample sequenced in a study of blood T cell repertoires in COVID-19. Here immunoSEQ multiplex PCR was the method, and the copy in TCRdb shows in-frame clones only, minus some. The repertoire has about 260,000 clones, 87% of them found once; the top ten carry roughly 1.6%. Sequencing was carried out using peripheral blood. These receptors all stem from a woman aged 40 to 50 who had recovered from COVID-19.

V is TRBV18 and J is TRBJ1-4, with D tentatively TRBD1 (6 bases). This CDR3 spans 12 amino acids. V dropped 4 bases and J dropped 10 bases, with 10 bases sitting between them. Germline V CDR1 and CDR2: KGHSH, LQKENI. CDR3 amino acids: CASSLQQGKLFF. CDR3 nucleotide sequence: TGTGCCAGCTCACTACAACAGGGAAAACTGTTTTTT.

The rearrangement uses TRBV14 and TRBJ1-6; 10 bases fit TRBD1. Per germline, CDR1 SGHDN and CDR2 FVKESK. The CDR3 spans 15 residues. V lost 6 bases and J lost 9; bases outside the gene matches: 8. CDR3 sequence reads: CASSPTGQGVSPLHF. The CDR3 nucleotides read TGTGCCAGCAGTCCTACTGGACAGGGGGTTTCACCCCTCCACTTT.

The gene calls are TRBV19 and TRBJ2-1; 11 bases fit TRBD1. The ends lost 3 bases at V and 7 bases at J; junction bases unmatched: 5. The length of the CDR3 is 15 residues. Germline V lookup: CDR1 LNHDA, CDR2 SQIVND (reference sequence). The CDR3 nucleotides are TGTGCCAGTAGTATCCGGGGACAGGGGGGGAATGAGCAGTTCTTC. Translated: CASSIRGQGGNEQFF.

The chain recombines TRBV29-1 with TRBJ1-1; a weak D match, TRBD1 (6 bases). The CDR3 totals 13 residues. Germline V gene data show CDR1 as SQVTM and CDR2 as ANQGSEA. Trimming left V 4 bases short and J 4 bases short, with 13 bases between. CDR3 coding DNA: TGCAGCGTTGGGCGGGGGCTGGTCACTGAAGCTTTCTTT. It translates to CSVGRGLVTEAFF.

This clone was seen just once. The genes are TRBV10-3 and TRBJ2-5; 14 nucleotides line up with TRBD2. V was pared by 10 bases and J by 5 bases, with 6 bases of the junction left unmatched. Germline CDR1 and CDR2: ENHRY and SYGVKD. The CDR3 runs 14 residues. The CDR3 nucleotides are TGTGCCACGGGACTAGCGGGGGTTTGGGAGACCCAGTACTTC. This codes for CATGLAGVWETQYF.

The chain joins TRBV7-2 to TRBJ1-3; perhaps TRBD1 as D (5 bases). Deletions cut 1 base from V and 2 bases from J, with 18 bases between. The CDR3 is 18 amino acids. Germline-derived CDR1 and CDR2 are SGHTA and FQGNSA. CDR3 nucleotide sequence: TGTGCCAGCAGCTTAGGCCCTCCAGGACAAGGAGCTGGAAACACCATATATTTT. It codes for CASSLGPPGQGAGNTIYF.

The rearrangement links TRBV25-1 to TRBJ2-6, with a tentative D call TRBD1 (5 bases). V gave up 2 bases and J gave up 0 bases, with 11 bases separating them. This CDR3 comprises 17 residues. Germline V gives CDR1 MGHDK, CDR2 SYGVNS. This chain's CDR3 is CASSEQGWDSGANVLTF. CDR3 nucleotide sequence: TGTGCCAGCAGTGAACAGGGTTGGGACTCTGGGGCCAACGTCCTGACTTTC.

The CDR3 loop reads CASSQGGRGRVTEAFF. CDR3 sequence (DNA): TGCGCCAGCAGCCAAGGAGGCCGGGGGAGGGTCACTGAAGCTTTCTTT. The chain couples TRBV4-1 to TRBJ1-1; possible D gene TRBD1, 5 bases. The V end lost 1 base, the J end lost 4 bases, and 16 bases lay between the germline ends. The CDR3 is 16 amino acids. Looked up from germline, CDR1 is MGHRA and CDR2 is YSYEKL.

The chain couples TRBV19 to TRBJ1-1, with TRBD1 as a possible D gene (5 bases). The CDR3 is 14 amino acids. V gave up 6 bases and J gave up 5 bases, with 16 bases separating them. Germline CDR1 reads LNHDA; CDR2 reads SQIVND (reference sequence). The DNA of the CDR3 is TGTGCCAGTAGCCCCAGGGTTTCCGGGACTGAAGCTTTCTTT. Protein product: CASSPRVSGTEAFF.

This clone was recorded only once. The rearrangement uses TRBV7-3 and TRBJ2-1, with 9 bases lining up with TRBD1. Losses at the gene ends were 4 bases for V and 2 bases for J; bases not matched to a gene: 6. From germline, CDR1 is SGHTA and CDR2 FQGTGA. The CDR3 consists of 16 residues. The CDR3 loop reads CASSSQGARTYNEQFF. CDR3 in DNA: TGTGCCAGCAGCTCACAGGGGGCGCGGACCTACAATGAGCAGTTCTTC.

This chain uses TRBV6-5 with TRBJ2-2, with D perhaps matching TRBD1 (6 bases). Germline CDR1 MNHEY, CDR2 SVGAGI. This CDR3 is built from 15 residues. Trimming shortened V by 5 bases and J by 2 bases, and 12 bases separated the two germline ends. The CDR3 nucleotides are TGTGCCAGCAGTCCCCCGGGACACAACACCGGGGAGCTGTTTTTT. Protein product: CASSPPGHNTGELFF.

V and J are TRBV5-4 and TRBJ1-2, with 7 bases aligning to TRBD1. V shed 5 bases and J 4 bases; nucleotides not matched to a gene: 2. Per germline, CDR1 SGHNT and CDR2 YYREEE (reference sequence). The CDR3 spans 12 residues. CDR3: CASRHRGYGYTF. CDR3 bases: TGTGCCAGCAGACACAGGGGCTATGGCTACACCTTC.

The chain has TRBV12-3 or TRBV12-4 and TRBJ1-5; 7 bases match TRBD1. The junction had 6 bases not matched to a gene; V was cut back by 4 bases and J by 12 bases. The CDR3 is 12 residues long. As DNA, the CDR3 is TGTGCCAGCAGTTCCCAGGGGGGACACCAGCATTTT. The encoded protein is CASSSQGGHQHF.

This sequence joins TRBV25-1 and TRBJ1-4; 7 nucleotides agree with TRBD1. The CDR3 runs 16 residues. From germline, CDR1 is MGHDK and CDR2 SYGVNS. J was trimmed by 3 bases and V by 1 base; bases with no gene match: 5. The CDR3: CASSEFTGASNEKLFF. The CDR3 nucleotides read TGTGCCAGCAGTGAATTTACAGGGGCTTCTAATGAAAAACTGTTTTTT.

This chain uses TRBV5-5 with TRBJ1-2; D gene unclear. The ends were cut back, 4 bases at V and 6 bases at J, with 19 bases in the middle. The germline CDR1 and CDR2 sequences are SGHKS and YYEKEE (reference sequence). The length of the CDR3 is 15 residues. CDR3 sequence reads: CASSPLPGRRNGYTF. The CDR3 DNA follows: TGTGCCAGCAGCCCCCTCCCGGGGAGGAGGAATGGCTACACCTTC.

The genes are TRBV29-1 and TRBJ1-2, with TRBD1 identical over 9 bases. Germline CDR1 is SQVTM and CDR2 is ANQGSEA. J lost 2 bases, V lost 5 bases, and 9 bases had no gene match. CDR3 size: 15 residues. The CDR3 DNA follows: TGCAGCGTTTCACGTCCCGGGACAGGGAACTATGGCTACACCTTC. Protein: CSVSRPGTGNYGYTF.

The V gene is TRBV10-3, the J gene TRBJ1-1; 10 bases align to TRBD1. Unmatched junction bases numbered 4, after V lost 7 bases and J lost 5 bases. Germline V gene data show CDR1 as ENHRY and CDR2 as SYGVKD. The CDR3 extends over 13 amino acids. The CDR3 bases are TGTGCCATCACCCGGACAGGGGGAACTGAAGCTTTCTTT. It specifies CAITRTGGTEAFF.